The rows below give T cell receptor beta chains drawn from one sample of a study of cytotoxic CD8 clonotypes in ibrutinib-treated CLL. Data came from immunoSEQ multiplex PCR; TCRdb stores just in-frame clones and leaves some out. The sample lists about 140,000 clones; around 93% were seen once. Sample: PBMCs, taken after 12 months of ibrutinib treatment. These receptors all come from a human donor with chronic lymphocytic leukemia. Each CDR3 is given with its conserved first and last residue. The D gene is left open where the match is weak. A clone size is listed for some rows: how often the clone was seen (once, few, many), or a class if it is expanded.

j_gene	d_gene	v_gene	abundance	CDR3nt	CDR3aa
TRBJ2-7	TRBD1	TRBV25-1	NA	TGTGCCAGCGGTCGCGGGGACAGGGGCTACGAGCAGTACTTC	CASGRGDRGYEQYF
TRBJ2-3	NA	TRBV4-2	NA	TGTGCCAGCAGCCAAGATAGGTCTAGCGGCACAGATACGCAGTATTTT	CASSQDRSSGTDTQYF
TRBJ2-7	TRBD2	TRBV7-9	NA	TGTGCCAGCAGCTTAGGCGGGACTAGCTTTTCCGAGCAGTACTTC	CASSLGGTSFSEQYF
TRBJ2-5	TRBD2	TRBV14	NA	TGTGCCAGCAGAGCCGGGACTAGCGGGAGTAGAAGAGAGACCCAGTACTTC	CASRAGTSGSRRETQYF
TRBJ2-7	NA	TRBV6-5	NA	TGTGCCAGCAGTGCCCGGGATCAACACGAGCAGTACTTC	CASSARDQHEQYF
TRBJ2-5	TRBD2	TRBV5-1	NA	TGCGCCAGCAGCTTGGGACTAGCGTGGCGGGCGCTGAAGATGGAGACCCAGTACTTC	CASSLGLAWRALKMETQYF
TRBJ2-4	TRBD1	TRBV5-1	NA	TGCGCCAGCAGCTTTTCGTCTTTATTCGCGGGACAGGGAAAAAACATTCAGTACTTC	CASSFSSLFAGQGKNIQYF
TRBJ2-7	TRBD2	TRBV4-1	NA	TGCGCCAGCAGCCAAGGGTACGGACTAGCGGGACTCTACGAGCAGTACTTC	CASSQGYGLAGLYEQYF
TRBJ2-3	NA	TRBV7-2	once	TGTGCCAGCAGCTCCCACCTAAATACGCAGTATTTT	CASSSHLNTQYF
TRBJ2-2	NA	TRBV9	NA	TGTGCCAGCAGCCCAGACAGGTTGAACACCGGGGAGCTGTTTTTT	CASSPDRLNTGELFF
TRBJ2-5	NA	TRBV7-2	NA	TGTGCCAGCAGCCCTGGTTATAGCGGTACCCAAGAGACCCAGTACTTC	CASSPGYSGTQETQYF
TRBJ2-7	NA	TRBV14	NA	TGTGCCAGCAGCCACTCGGTCCCCTACGAGCAGTACTTC	CASSHSVPYEQYF
TRBJ2-1	NA	TRBV10-1	NA	TGCGCCAGCAGTGAGCCAGGGGCAGTCACCCCCAATGAGCAGTTCTTC	CASSEPGAVTPNEQFF
TRBJ2-7	TRBD2	TRBV14	once	TGTGCCAGCAGCCACGGACTAGCGCATCCCTACGAGCAGTACTTC	CASSHGLAHPYEQYF
TRBJ1-2	NA	TRBV7-9	NA	TGTGCCAGCAGCCGTGAGGAGGGTCGGGGCTACACCTTC	CASSREEGRGYTF
TRBJ2-4	TRBD2	TRBV19	NA	TGTGCCAGTAGTATGGGGGTAATAGCGGGAGTGGCCATTCAGTACTTC	CASSMGVIAGVAIQYF
TRBJ1-6	TRBD1	TRBV6-5	NA	TGTGCCAGCAGTTACTCCTCAGGGACAGGGGATTCACCCCTCCACTTT	CASSYSSGTGDSPLHF
TRBJ2-1	NA	TRBV11-3	NA	TGTGCCAGCAGCCCCGGGACCTACAATGAGCAGTTCTTC	CASSPGTYNEQFF
TRBJ2-1	NA	TRBV18	NA	TGTGCCAGCTCACCCGGGGCAAGATTGGGTGAGCAGTTCTTC	CASSPGARLGEQFF
TRBJ2-3	NA	TRBV7-9	NA	TGTGCCAGCAGCTTTGGGGAATTGGGAGATACGCAGTATTTT	CASSFGELGDTQYF
TRBJ2-1	NA	TRBV2	NA	TGTGCCAGCAGTGAGACCACTAGCTCCTACAATGAGCAGTTCTTC	CASSETTSSYNEQFF
TRBJ2-5	TRBD1	TRBV11-1	NA	TGTGCCAGCAGTCCCGGGACAGGGGGCAAGGAGACCCAGTACTTC	CASSPGTGGKETQYF
TRBJ2-3	NA	TRBV11-1	NA	TGTGCCAGCAGTTCAGCTCTGGGTAGCGTCACAGATACGCAGTATTTT	CASSSALGSVTDTQYF
TRBJ2-1	NA	TRBV7-3	once	TGTGCCAGCAGCTTTAAGTGGGGGTGGGAGCAGTTCTTC	CASSFKWGWEQFF
TRBJ2-7	NA	TRBV29-1	NA	TGCAGCGCCATGGCGCGGGGAGAGCAGTACTTC	CSAMARGEQYF
TRBJ2-3	TRBD1	TRBV27	NA	TGTGCCAGCAGTTTTGGGACAGGGGGTGCAGATACGCAGTATTTT	CASSFGTGGADTQYF
TRBJ2-7	NA	TRBV7-2	NA	TGTGCCAGCAGCGACCGACAGGGAGGATCCTACGAGCAGTACTTC	CASSDRQGGSYEQYF
TRBJ2-2	TRBD1	TRBV6-1	NA	TGTGCCAGCAGTGCACCGGTGGGACAGGGGGCGAACGGGGAGCTGTTTTTT	CASSAPVGQGANGELFF
TRBJ2-2	NA	TRBV25-1	once	TGTGCCAGCAGTGAATCTCGGGTTGTAACCGGGGAGCTGTTTTTT	CASSESRVVTGELFF
TRBJ2-3	NA	TRBV11-2	NA	TGTGCCAGCAGCTTTGGTAAGGGCTCAGATACGCAGTATTTT	CASSFGKGSDTQYF
TRBJ2-3	NA	TRBV2	NA	TGTGCCGACACAGCCCCGAGCACAGATACGCAGTATTTT	CADTAPSTDTQYF
TRBJ2-7	NA	TRBV7-8	NA	TGTGCCACCCCAATCGAGCAGTACTTC	CATPIEQYF
TRBJ2-7	NA	TRBV6-6	NA	TGTGCCAGCAGTTACATGGACACTTCCTACGAGCAGTACTTC	CASSYMDTSYEQYF
TRBJ1-2	NA	TRBV28	NA	TGTGCCAGTCTCGGCCGTCGAACTACAGGGCTCGGATATGGCTACACCTTC	CASLGRRTTGLGYGYTF
TRBJ2-7	NA	TRBV6-5	NA	TGTGCCAGCAGCCGACCAGGGAGCTCCTACGAGCAGTACTTC	CASSRPGSSYEQYF
TRBJ1-1	TRBD1	TRBV28	NA	TGTGCCAGCAGTTCTAGGGACAGGGTCACTGAAGCTTTCTTT	CASSSRDRVTEAFF
TRBJ2-3	NA	TRBV10-3	NA	TGTGCCATCAGTGACAGGTCAGGGGCGTACACAGATACGCAGTATTTT	CAISDRSGAYTDTQYF
TRBJ2-2	NA	TRBV2	NA	TGTGCCAGCAGTGAATGGGATAACACCGGGGAGCTGTTTTTT	CASSEWDNTGELFF
TRBJ2-4	NA	TRBV6-6	NA	TGTGCCAGCAGCCTGGGGGGAGCCAAAAACATTCAGTACTTC	CASSLGGAKNIQYF
TRBJ2-1	NA	TRBV5-1	NA	TGCGCCAGCAGCTACTCGACTAGATACAATGAGCAGTTCTTC	CASSYSTRYNEQFF
TRBJ1-1	NA	TRBV2	NA	TGTGCCAGCACCCGACAGCCTGAAGCTTTCTTT	CASTRQPEAFF
TRBJ1-2	NA	TRBV27	NA	TGTGCCAGCAGTTTCGGACAGTATTATGGCTACACCTTC	CASSFGQYYGYTF
TRBJ2-1	NA	TRBV14	NA	TGTGCCAGCAGCCAAGGCCGGGGCTACAATGAGCAGTTCTTC	CASSQGRGYNEQFF
TRBJ2-5	TRBD1	TRBV30	once	TGTGCCTGGAGTTTCGACAGGGTTGAGACCCAGTACTTC	CAWSFDRVETQYF
TRBJ1-4	NA	TRBV30	NA	TGTGCCTGGAGTGTCTTACGGTCCTATAGGGGAACTAATGAAAAACTGTTTTTT	CAWSVLRSYRGTNEKLFF
TRBJ2-7	NA	TRBV7-9	NA	TGTGCCAGCAGCTTAGCTTCCTACAGCTCCTACGAGCAGTACTTC	CASSLASYSSYEQYF
TRBJ1-2	NA	TRBV30	NA	TGTGCCTGGAGGGGGGACACAGGGCGAGGCTACACCTTC	CAWRGDTGRGYTF
TRBJ2-1	TRBD2	TRBV5-8	NA	TGTGCCAGCAGCGCCGGGACTAGCGGGTTCCATGAGCAGTTCTTC	CASSAGTSGFHEQFF
TRBJ1-4	NA	TRBV7-9	NA	TGTGCCAGCAGCTTAGGGCTGGACCCAACTAATGAAAAACTGTTTTTT	CASSLGLDPTNEKLFF
TRBJ1-3	NA	TRBV6-1	NA	TGTGCCAGCAGTGAATTCAGGGCGCGCACCATATATTTT	CASSEFRARTIYF
TRBJ1-5	NA	TRBV6-5	NA	TGTGCCAGCAGAGGGACCTCTAGCAATCAGCCCCAGCATTTT	CASRGTSSNQPQHF
TRBJ2-2	NA	TRBV5-4	NA	TGTGCCAGCAGCTGGGCCGGGACAAGCGGGGAGCTGTTTTTT	CASSWAGTSGELFF
TRBJ2-2	NA	TRBV7-9	once	TGTGCGCTAAGCCCGGGACCCAACACCGGGGAGCTGTTTTTT	CALSPGPNTGELFF
TRBJ2-3	NA	TRBV5-1	NA	TGCGCCAGCAGCTTGGCCGGACAGACCGGCGATACGCAGTATTTT	CASSLAGQTGDTQYF
TRBJ2-2	NA	TRBV5-1	NA	TGCGCCAGCAGCTCAGGATCAAAGAACACCGGGGAGCTGTTTTTT	CASSSGSKNTGELFF